A single sample gave rise to the 13 T cell receptor beta chains below, sequenced in a study of shared clonotypes between healthy human individuals. The protocol was immunoSEQ multiplex PCR, while the TCRdb copy is restricted to in-frame clones and leaves out a portion. Among fewer than 1.6 million clones, around 98.5% were seen once, and the ten largest hold 0.36%. Source material: naive CD4+ T cells sorted from blood. Subset: CD45RA+ positively selected. The receptors here all came from a young man in good health.

The CDR3 nucleotides are TGTGCCAGCAGTGACCAACCGGGACTAGCGGGGAAGCAGTTCTTC. Amino acids: CASSDQPGLAGKQFF. V and J are TRBV6-1 and TRBJ2-1, with TRBD2 matching over 13 bases. Germline V gives CDR1 MNHNS, CDR2 SASEGT. V was pared by 3 bases and J by 11 bases, with 7 bases of the junction left unmatched. The length of the CDR3 is 15 residues.

The chain recombines TRBV6-5 with TRBJ2-3; TRBD1 might be the D (6 bases). The length of the CDR3 is 13 residues. Germline V gives CDR1 MNHEY, CDR2 SVGAGI. The V and J ends lost 3 bases and 12 bases respectively, with 16 bases between them. CDR3 sequence reads: CASSYGGHSPQYF. The CDR3 DNA is TGTGCCAGCAGTTATGGGGGACACTCTCCTCAGTATTTT.

V and J are TRBV27 and TRBJ2-4, with TRBD1 as a possible D gene (5 bases). This CDR3 spans 16 amino acids. V was cut by 6 bases and J by 0 bases, with 15 bases left in between. In germline, CDR1 is MNHEY, CDR2 SMNVEV (reference sequence). Here the CDR3 DNA reads TGTGCCAGCAGGCCTTTGACAGTCCTAGCCAAAAACATTCAGTACTTC. Translation gives CASRPLTVLAKNIQYF.

The chain recombines TRBV28 with TRBJ2-1, with 9 positions matching TRBD2. The CDR3 extends over 14 amino acids. CDR1 is MDHEN, CDR2 SYDVKM, per germline. With 6 bases clipped from V and 6 bases from J, the junction kept 6 bases outside the gene matches. For the CDR3, the DNA is TGTGCCAGCAGCTTTAGCGGGAGACCCAATGAGCAGTTCTTC. Its translation: CASSFSGRPNEQFF.

The rearrangement uses TRBV28 and TRBJ2-7; perhaps TRBD2 as D (6 bases). CDR1 and CDR2 from the germline V gene are MDHEN and SYDVKM. Trimming shortened V by 1 base and J by 2 bases, and 12 bases separated the two germline ends. This CDR3 is built from 15 residues. The CDR3 bases are TGTGCCAGCAGTTTATTCGGGACTGCTACCTACGAGCAGTACTTC. This gives the protein CASSLFGTATYEQYF.

The genes are TRBV7-2 and TRBJ2-7, with 7 positions matching TRBD1. This CDR3 spans 15 amino acids. Germline V gene sequence: CDR1 SGHTA, CDR2 FQGNSA. Trimming removed 5 bases from V and 4 bases from J; junction bases left unmatched: 11. The CDR3 nucleotides read TGTGCCAGCAGCCGCTCGCCCCCGGGACAGTACGAGCAGTACTTC. This codes for CASSRSPPGQYEQYF. Filled out from reference TRBV7-2 and TRBJ2-7, the complete variable domain reads GAGVSQSPSNKVTEKGKDVELRCDPISGHTALYWYRQSLGQGLEFLIYFQGNSAPDKSGLPSDRFSAERTGGSVSTLTIQRTQQEDSAVYLCASSRSPPGQYEQYFGPGTRLTVT.

This chain connects TRBV29-1 to TRBJ2-1, with a tentative D call TRBD2 (6 bases). The CDR3 is 14 amino acids. V lost 3 bases and J 9 bases, leaving 18 bases between the germline ends. Germline CDR1 reads SQVTM; CDR2 reads ANQGSEA. CDR3 coding DNA: TGCAGCGTTGATGCGTGGGCAGTGGGGGGTGAGCAGTTCTTC. Translating gives CSVDAWAVGGEQFF.

This sequence joins TRBV2 and TRBJ1-2; no clear D gene. The CDR3 length is 11 residues. Trimming removed 8 bases at V and 7 bases at J, with 11 bases between. Germline V lookup: CDR1 SNHLY, CDR2 FYNNEI. The CDR3 sequence: CASWGKSGYTF. As DNA, the CDR3 is TGTGCCAGCTGGGGAAAATCTGGCTACACCTTC.

The V call is TRBV19, the J call TRBJ2-1; 9 nucleotides line up with TRBD1. Germline V gene lookup returns CDR1 LNHDA and CDR2 SQIVND (reference sequence). CDR3 length equals 16 residues. Trimming at V came to 0 bases and at J to 7 bases, leaving 7 bases not matched to a gene. CDR3 amino acids: CASSIDTGQGSNEQFF. The CDR3 DNA sequence: TGTGCCAGTAGTATAGATACGGGACAGGGTTCGAATGAGCAGTTCTTC.

The rearrangement joins TRBV29-1 to TRBJ2-2; 9 bases are a match to TRBD2. This CDR3 spans 13 amino acids. Germline V lookup: CDR1 SQVTM, CDR2 ANQGSEA. J lost 3 bases, V lost 6 bases, and 2 bases had no gene match. CDR3 sequence: CSVGTSYTGELFF. The CDR3 DNA is TGCAGCGTCGGGACTAGCTACACCGGGGAGCTGTTTTTT.

This chain connects TRBV29-1 to TRBJ1-1, with D tentatively TRBD1 (5 bases). There are 13 residues in the CDR3. Germline CDR1 and CDR2: SQVTM and ANQGSEA. Trimming removed 6 bases at V and 5 bases at J, with 16 bases between. CDR3 protein: CSVREGETTEAFF. CDR3 DNA sequence: TGCAGCGTAAGGGAAGGGGAAACTACTGAAGCTTTCTTT.

This chain connects TRBV19 to TRBJ2-1; tentatively, D is TRBD1 or TRBD2 (5 bases each). Trimming stripped 5 bases from V and 8 bases from J, with 16 bases between. Germline CDR1 is LNHDA and CDR2 is SQIVND (reference sequence). The CDR3 covers 14 residues. The CDR3: CASSGGPTSDEQFF. DNA for the CDR3: TGTGCCAGTAGTGGGGGACCGACGAGCGATGAGCAGTTCTTC.

This chain's CDR3 is CASIGGSGTEAFF. The CDR3 DNA reads as TGTGCCAGTATCGGGGGGTCGGGCACTGAAGCTTTCTTT. The genes are TRBV19 and TRBJ1-1; weak D call: TRBD1 (5 bases). This CDR3 has 13 amino acids. V lost 7 bases, J lost 4 bases, and 13 bases lay in between. Germline V lookup: CDR1 LNHDA, CDR2 SQIVND (reference sequence).